Listed below are T cell receptor beta chains from one sample, sequenced in a study of shared clonotypes between healthy human individuals. Only in-frame clones appear in the TCRdb table, and some are missing; sequencing was by immunoSEQ multiplex PCR. This table has around 2,000,000 clones, about 94% appearing once. The sequenced sample was naive CD8+ T cells sorted from blood. The receptor source for this set is a man aged 18 to 35 in good health. Both conserved end residues are part of each CDR3. D genes are given only for firm matches. For some rows the clone size is stated as once, few or many, or as a class when expanded; others skip it.

TRBV4-3	TRBJ2-7	-	-	CASSHGFGKSYEQYF	TGCGCCAGCAGCCATGGGTTCGGGAAATCCTACGAGCAGTACTTC
TRBV5-6	TRBJ2-3	TRBD1	once	CASSHLWGQGIDTQYF	TGTGCCAGCAGCCACTTGTGGGGACAGGGGATAGATACGCAGTATTTT
TRBV7-6	TRBJ2-5	-	-	CASRLDLYQETQYF	TGTGCCAGCAGACTTGACCTGTACCAAGAGACCCAGTACTTC
TRBV19	TRBJ2-2	TRBD2	-	CASSIAGTSGGTGELFF	TGTGCCAGTAGTATAGCCGGGACTAGTGGAGGTACCGGGGAGCTGTTTTTT
TRBV28	TRBJ2-5	-	-	CASSLAGERETQYF	TGTGCCAGCAGTTTAGCAGGGGAGAGAGAGACCCAGTACTTC
TRBV6-1	TRBJ2-7	-	-	CASSAFRRPKRIYEEQYF	TGTGCCAGCAGTGCCTTTAGACGGCCGAAGAGGATTTATGAAGAGCAGTACTTC
TRBV4-1	TRBJ2-2	-	-	CASSQDFWGAENTGELFF	TGCGCCAGCAGCCAAGATTTCTGGGGGGCTGAGAACACCGGGGAGCTGTTTTTT
TRBV20-1	TRBJ1-6	TRBD1	few	CSADRGFALHF	TGCAGTGCTGACAGGGGATTCGCCCTCCACTTT
TRBV9	TRBJ2-7	-	-	CASSLGPADEQYF	TGTGCCAGCAGCTTGGGACCTGCAGACGAGCAGTACTTC
TRBV28	TRBJ2-5	-	once	CASSLLGAGETQYF	TGTGCCAGCAGTTTGCTGGGGGCAGGAGAGACCCAGTACTTC
TRBV13	TRBJ1-2	-	-	CASSWGSSQWYGYTF	TGTGCCAGCAGCTGGGGTTCCTCGCAGTGGTATGGCTACACCTTC
TRBV7-3	TRBJ2-3	-	-	CASSLGHIDTQYF	TGTGCCAGCAGCCTAGGACATATCGATACGCAGTATTTT
TRBV5-4	TRBJ1-5	TRBD1	-	CASSLGQGSNQPQHF	TGTGCCAGCAGCCTTGGACAGGGTAGCAATCAGCCCCAGCATTTT
TRBV6-6	TRBJ1-5	-	-	CASSYSPGLGQPQHF	TGTGCCAGCAGTTACAGTCCAGGGCTCGGCCAGCCCCAGCATTTT